The rows below give T cell receptor beta chains drawn from one sample of a study of blood T cell repertoires in COVID-19. Only in-frame clones appear in the TCRdb table, and some are missing; sequencing was by immunoSEQ multiplex PCR. The sample includes 95,000 to 150,000 clones, 81% seen only once; the top ten take 3.8%. The sequenced sample was peripheral blood. The receptors were gathered from a woman aged 50 to 60 with acute or convalescent COVID-19. Each CDR3 is given with its conserved first and last residue. The D gene is left open where the match is weak. A clone size is listed for some rows: how often the clone was seen (once, few, many), or a class if it is expanded.

D,V,J,size,DNA,CDR3
.,TRBV10-2,TRBJ1-4,few,TGCGCCAGCAGTGCCGGGACAAGGGCTCGTGCAACTAATGAAAAACTGTTTTTT,CASSAGTRARATNEKLFF
.,TRBV3-1/TRBV3-2,TRBJ1-6,.,TGTGCCAGCAGCTCTTACTATTCACCCCTCCACTTT,CASSSYYSPLHF
.,TRBV7-6,TRBJ2-7,.,TGTGCCAGCAGCTCCGGGACATGGTTAAGCGAGCAGTACTTC,CASSSGTWLSEQYF
TRBD1,TRBV27,TRBJ1-1,.,TGTGCCAGCAGTGGGCGGACAGGGTCCGGGACTGAAGCTTTCTTT,CASSGRTGSGTEAFF
TRBD1,TRBV5-6,TRBJ1-1,.,TGTGCCAGCAGCTTGAGGTACAGGGGGTTGACTGAAGCTTTCTTT,CASSLRYRGLTEAFF
.,TRBV5-4,TRBJ2-1,.,TGTGCCAGCAGCCGGGTCCATGAGCAGTTCTTC,CASSRVHEQFF
.,TRBV19,TRBJ1-5,.,TGTGCCAGTAGTGTCCGGGGAAATAGCAATCAGCCCCAGCATTTT,CASSVRGNSNQPQHF
.,TRBV6-6,TRBJ1-5,few,TGTGCCAGCAGTCCCGGACACAACAATCAGCCCCAGCATTTT,CASSPGHNNQPQHF
TRBD1,TRBV3-1/TRBV3-2,TRBJ2-2,few,TGTGCCAGCAGCACCGGACAGGCGGACACCGGGGAGCTGTTTTTT,CASSTGQADTGELFF
.,TRBV12-3/TRBV12-4,TRBJ2-7,.,TGTGCCAGCAGCACGGAGGCGGGACGGCAGTACTTC,CASSTEAGRQYF
TRBD2,TRBV5-1,TRBJ2-7,.,TGCGCCAGCAGCTTGGGCGCGGGGGGGCCTCTGATCGAGCAGTACTTC,CASSLGAGGPLIEQYF
TRBD2,TRBV7-6,TRBJ2-7,.,TGTGCCAGCAGCCCCGGGACTAGCGGGGGATCGTCTTACTTTGACGCCTACGAGCAGTACTTC,CASSPGTSGGSSYFDAYEQYF
.,TRBV9,TRBJ2-5,.,TGTGCCAGCAGCAAACATACGGGGGAGACCCAGTACTTC,CASSKHTGETQYF
TRBD2,TRBV5-1,TRBJ2-3,.,TGCGCCAGCAGCTCCCGACTAGCGGGCACAGATACGCAGTATTTT,CASSSRLAGTDTQYF
.,TRBV7-9,TRBJ1-1,.,TGTGCCAGCAACCCAACGGGCACTGAAGCTTTCTTT,CASNPTGTEAFF
.,TRBV18,TRBJ2-5,.,TGTGCCAGCTCACCACTTTTGGAGGAGACCCAGTACTTC,CASSPLLEETQYF
TRBD1,TRBV2,TRBJ1-6,.,TGTGCCAGCAGCGCGGACAGGGCATCCTATAATTCACCCCTCCACTTT,CASSADRASYNSPLHF
TRBD1,TRBV10-3,TRBJ2-3,.,TGTGCCATCAGTGGACAGGGGGCAGCGGATACGCAGTATTTT,CAISGQGAADTQYF
.,TRBV6-1,TRBJ1-1,.,TGTGCCAGCAGCTCCGAGGGTCAAGAAGCTTTCTTT,CASSSEGQEAFF
TRBD1,TRBV10-2,TRBJ1-2,.,TGCGCCAGTGGCCAGGGGGCTGGCTACACCTTC,CASGQGAGYTF
.,TRBV18,TRBJ2-3,.,TGTGCCAGCTCACCCTGGGACAACACAGATACGCAGTATTTT,CASSPWDNTDTQYF
.,TRBV11-2,TRBJ1-1,.,TGTGCCAGCAGACAGACAACCCTGAACACTGAAGCTTTCTTT,CASRQTTLNTEAFF
.,TRBV18,TRBJ2-5,few,TGTGCCAGCTCACCATCAGTGTTAGAGACCCAGTACTTC,CASSPSVLETQYF
.,TRBV11-3,TRBJ2-3,.,TGTGCCAGCAGCCAAGGACGGCTACGGGGAGATACGCAGTATTTT,CASSQGRLRGDTQYF
TRBD2,TRBV7-9,TRBJ2-3,.,TGTGCCAGCAGCTCCCCGGGAGGTAGCGGGGGCACAGATACGCAGTATTTT,CASSSPGGSGGTDTQYF
.,TRBV10-3,TRBJ1-1,.,TGTGCCATCAGTGAAACAGGGAAGGATACTGAAGCTTTCTTT,CAISETGKDTEAFF
.,TRBV28,TRBJ1-1,.,TGTGCCAGCAGTTTCCGACTGAGAAACACTGAAGCTTTCTTT,CASSFRLRNTEAFF
.,TRBV27,TRBJ2-1,.,TGTGCCAGCAGAACTAGTGGGGATGAGCAGTTCTTC,CASRTSGDEQFF
.,TRBV9,TRBJ2-3,.,TGTGCCAGCAGCCCTACAGGGCGCCGAACAGATACGCAGTATTTT,CASSPTGRRTDTQYF
.,TRBV18,TRBJ1-1,.,TGTGCCAGCTCACGAGAGGGTGTGAACACTGAAGCTTTCTTT,CASSREGVNTEAFF
.,TRBV3-1/TRBV3-2,TRBJ2-1,few,TGTGCCAGCAGTCGGGCCAACAGGGAACAGTTCTTC,CASSRANREQFF
.,TRBV2,TRBJ2-3,.,TGTGCCAGCAGTGATGGACGGGGAACGGGGGATACGCAGTATTTT,CASSDGRGTGDTQYF
TRBD1,TRBV27,TRBJ2-7,.,TGTGCCAGCAGTTTAAAGATTCGACAGGGCCTCTCGTACGAGCAGTACTTC,CASSLKIRQGLSYEQYF
.,TRBV3-1/TRBV3-2,TRBJ2-6,.,TGTGCCAGCAGCTCACCCAGGGTTTTCGCTGGGGCCAACGTCCTGACTTTC,CASSSPRVFAGANVLTF
TRBD1,TRBV5-1,TRBJ2-7,.,TGCGCCAGCAGCCGGGGGACAGGGGGCTTCTACGAGCAGTACTTC,CASSRGTGGFYEQYF
TRBD1,TRBV6-2/TRBV6-3,TRBJ1-4,.,TGTGCCAGCAGTCCGAGGCCGGGACAGGGTTATGAAAAACTGTTTTTT,CASSPRPGQGYEKLFF
TRBD2,TRBV4-1,TRBJ2-1,.,TGCGCCAGCAGCCAAGTAGATTTGGGACTAGCGGCCTACAATGAGCAGTTCTTC,CASSQVDLGLAAYNEQFF
.,TRBV2,TRBJ2-3,.,TGTGCCAGCAGTGAAGATCCCGGGATAAGCGGTACGCAGTATTTT,CASSEDPGISGTQYF
TRBD2,TRBV28,TRBJ2-7,.,TGTGCCAGCACTAGCGGATACTTGACGGACTTC,CASTSGYLTDF
TRBD1,TRBV28,TRBJ1-5,.,TGTGCCAGCAGTCCGAACAGGGGTCAGCCCCAGCATTTT,CASSPNRGQPQHF
.,TRBV5-1,TRBJ2-3,few,TGCGCCAGCAGCTTGGATAGGGGGATCCCTCAGTATTTT,CASSLDRGIPQYF
.,TRBV14,TRBJ2-1,.,TGTGCCAGCAGCCAATGGCAGGGCGGGGTCGTTATCAGTGAGCAGTTCTTC,CASSQWQGGVVISEQFF
TRBD1,TRBV28,TRBJ2-7,.,TGTGCCAGCAGGGGGGTAGGGGACAGACGGGAGCAGTACTTC,CASRGVGDRREQYF
.,TRBV27,TRBJ1-1,.,TGTGCCAGCAGTTTTGGGCGCTTGAACACTGAAGCTTTCTTT,CASSFGRLNTEAFF
TRBD1,TRBV12-3/TRBV12-4,TRBJ1-5,.,TGTGCCAGCACCTCTCAGGGGGGCCCGCCCCAGCATTTT,CASTSQGGPPQHF
.,TRBV15,TRBJ2-7,.,TGTGCCACCAGCAGATCCCCTTCTGTTCACCTAAGCTACGAGCAGTACTTC,CATSRSPSVHLSYEQYF
TRBD1,TRBV7-9,TRBJ1-5,.,TGTGCCAGCAGCCGACAGGGTAGCAATCAGCCCCAGCATTTT,CASSRQGSNQPQHF